This T cell receptor beta chain comes out of a study of blood T cell repertoires in COVID-19. Background on the study: Spain, Italy and the United States supplied samples that represented acute and convalescent COVID-19. PBMCs, B-cell-depleted T cells, or T cells were the source of the cDNA or gDNA that made up the material.

Source study methods: Amplifying reference gene primers gave estimates of nucleated cell counts. TCRdb's table, derived via immunoSEQ multiplex PCR, lists solely in-frame clones and lacks some. V, J and clone size reflect that table, while D and trimming were determined from the DNA. The sample shows 310,000 or so clones, around 90% of them seen only once. Living in 20 to 30 US areas, the participants were between roughly 18 and 90 years of age. The sequenced material came from PBMCs or T cells enriched from blood (not recorded which). This sequence originates from a woman aged 18-29 years with acute COVID-19.

The CDR3 loop is CASSWTVNQPQHF. CDR3 DNA sequence: TGTGCCAGCAGCTGGACAGTTAATCAGCCCCAGCATTTT. The V and J genes are TRBV7-9 and TRBJ1-5; TRBD1 is a possible D gene (6 bases). Looked up from germline, CDR1 is SEHNR and CDR2 is FQNEAQ (reference sequence). This CDR3 is 13 amino acids long. The V gene lost 4 bases and the J gene lost 4 bases, with 8 bases spanning the gap.